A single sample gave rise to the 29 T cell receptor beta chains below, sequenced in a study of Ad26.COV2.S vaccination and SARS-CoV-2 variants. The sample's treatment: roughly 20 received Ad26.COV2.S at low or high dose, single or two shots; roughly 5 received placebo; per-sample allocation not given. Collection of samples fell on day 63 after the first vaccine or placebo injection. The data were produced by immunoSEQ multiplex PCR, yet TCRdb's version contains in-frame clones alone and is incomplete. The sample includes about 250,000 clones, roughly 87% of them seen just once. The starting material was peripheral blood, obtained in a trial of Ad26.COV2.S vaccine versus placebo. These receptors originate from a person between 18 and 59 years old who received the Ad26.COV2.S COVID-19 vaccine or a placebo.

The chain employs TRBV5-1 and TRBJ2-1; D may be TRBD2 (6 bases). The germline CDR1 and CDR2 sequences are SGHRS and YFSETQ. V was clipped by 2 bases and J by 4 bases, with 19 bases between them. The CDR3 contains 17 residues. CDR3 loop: CASSLKVGASEYNEQFF. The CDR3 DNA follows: TGCGCCAGCAGCTTAAAGGTAGGGGCTAGCGAGTACAATGAGCAGTTCTTC.

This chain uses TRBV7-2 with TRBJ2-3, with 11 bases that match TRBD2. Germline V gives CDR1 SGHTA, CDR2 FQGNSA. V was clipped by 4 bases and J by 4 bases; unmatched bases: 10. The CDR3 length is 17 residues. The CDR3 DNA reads TGTGCCAGCAGCTCTTTTCCTAGCGGGGGGATTTCAGATACGCAGTATTTT. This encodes CASSSFPSGGISDTQYF.

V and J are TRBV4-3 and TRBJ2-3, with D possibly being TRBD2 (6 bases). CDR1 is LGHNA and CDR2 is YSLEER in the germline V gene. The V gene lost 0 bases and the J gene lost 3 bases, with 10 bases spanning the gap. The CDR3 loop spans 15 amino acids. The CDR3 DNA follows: TGCGCCAGCAGCCAAGAGAGGACTAAAACAGATACGCAGTATTTT. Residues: CASSQERTKTDTQYF.

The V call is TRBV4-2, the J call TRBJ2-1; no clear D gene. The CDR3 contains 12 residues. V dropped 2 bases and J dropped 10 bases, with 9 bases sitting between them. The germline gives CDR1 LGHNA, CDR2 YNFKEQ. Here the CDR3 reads CASSQRVGEQFF. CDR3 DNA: TGTGCCAGCAGCCAAAGGGTTGGGGAGCAGTTCTTC.

The CDR3 DNA follows: TGTGCCAGGGGAGGGGCCGGGCTCCCCAATGAAAAACTGTTTTTT. The encoded protein is CARGGAGLPNEKLFF. The V and J genes are TRBV2 and TRBJ1-4, with a possible D match to TRBD1 (5 bases). From germline, CDR1 is SNHLY and CDR2 FYNNEI. This CDR3 region has 15 residues. The ends were cut back, 9 bases at V and 5 bases at J, with 19 bases in the middle.

The CDR3 loop is CASSSWTSGGLTSTDTQYF. CDR3 sequence (DNA): TGTGCCAGCAGCTCCTGGACTAGCGGGGGCCTAACTAGCACAGATACGCAGTATTTT. The V gene is TRBV5-6, the J gene TRBJ2-3, with 13 bases aligning to TRBD2. Looked up from germline, CDR1 is SGHDT and CDR2 is YYEEEE. J lost 0 bases, V lost 3 bases, and 10 bases had no gene match. The CDR3 consists of 19 residues.

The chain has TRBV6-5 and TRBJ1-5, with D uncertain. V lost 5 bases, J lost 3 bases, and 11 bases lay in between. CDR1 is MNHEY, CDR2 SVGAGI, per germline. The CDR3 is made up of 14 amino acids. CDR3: CASSQRQHNQPQHF. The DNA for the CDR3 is TGTGCCAGCAGTCAAAGGCAGCACAATCAGCCCCAGCATTTT.

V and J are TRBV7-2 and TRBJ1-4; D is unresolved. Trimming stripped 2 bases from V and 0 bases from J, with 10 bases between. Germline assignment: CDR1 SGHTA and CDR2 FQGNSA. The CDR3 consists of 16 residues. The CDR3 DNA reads TGTGCCAGCAGCTTAAACCGCGGGGCAACTAATGAAAAACTGTTTTTT. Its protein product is CASSLNRGATNEKLFF.

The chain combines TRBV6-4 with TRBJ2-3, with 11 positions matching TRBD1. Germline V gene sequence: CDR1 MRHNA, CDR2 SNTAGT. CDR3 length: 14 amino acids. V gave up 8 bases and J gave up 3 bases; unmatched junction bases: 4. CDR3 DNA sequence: TGTGCCAGCGGTGGGACAGGGGGGACAGATACGCAGTATTTT. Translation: CASGGTGGTDTQYF.

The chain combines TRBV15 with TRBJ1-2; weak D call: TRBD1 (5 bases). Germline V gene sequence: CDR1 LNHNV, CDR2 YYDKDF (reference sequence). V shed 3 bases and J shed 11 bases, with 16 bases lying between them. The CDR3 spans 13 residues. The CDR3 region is CATSSTGLWGYTF. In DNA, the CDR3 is TGTGCCACCAGCAGTACAGGACTATGGGGGTACACCTTC.

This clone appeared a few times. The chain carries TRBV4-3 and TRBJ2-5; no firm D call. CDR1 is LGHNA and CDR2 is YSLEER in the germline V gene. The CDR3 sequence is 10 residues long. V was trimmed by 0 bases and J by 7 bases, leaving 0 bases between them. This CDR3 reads CASSQETQYF. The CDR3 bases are TGCGCCAGCAGCCAAGAGACCCAGTACTTC.

The CDR3 region is CAWSPEIGNIGGKTEAFF. The CDR3 bases are TGTGCCTGGAGTCCGGAAATCGGAAATATTGGGGGAAAGACTGAAGCTTTCTTT. This chain connects TRBV30 to TRBJ1-1, with D perhaps matching TRBD1 (5 bases). Trimming left V 2 bases short and J 5 bases short, with 27 bases between. Looked up from germline, CDR1 is GTSNPN and CDR2 is SVGIG (reference sequence). This CDR3 contains 18 residues.

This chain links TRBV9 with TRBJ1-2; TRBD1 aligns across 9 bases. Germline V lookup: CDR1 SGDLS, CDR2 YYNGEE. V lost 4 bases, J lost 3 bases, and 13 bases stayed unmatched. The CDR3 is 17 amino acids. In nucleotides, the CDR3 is TGTGCCAGCAGCCCCCCTGTGGGGACAGGGACTCACTATGGCTACACCTTC. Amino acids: CASSPPVGTGTHYGYTF.

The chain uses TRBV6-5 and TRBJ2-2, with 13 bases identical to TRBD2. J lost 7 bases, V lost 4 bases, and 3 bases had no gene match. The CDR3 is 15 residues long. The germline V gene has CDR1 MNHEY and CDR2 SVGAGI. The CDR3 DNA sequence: TGTGCCAGCAGTTCGGGACTAGCGGGAATCGGGGAGCTGTTTTTT. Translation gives CASSSGLAGIGELFF.

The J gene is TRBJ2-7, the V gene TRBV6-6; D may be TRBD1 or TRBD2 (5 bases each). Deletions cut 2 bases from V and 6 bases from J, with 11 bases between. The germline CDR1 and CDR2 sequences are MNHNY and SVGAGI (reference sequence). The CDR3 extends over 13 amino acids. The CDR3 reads CASSYGTWIEQYV. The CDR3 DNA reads TGTGCCAGCAGTTACGGGACGTGGATCGAGCAGTACGTC.

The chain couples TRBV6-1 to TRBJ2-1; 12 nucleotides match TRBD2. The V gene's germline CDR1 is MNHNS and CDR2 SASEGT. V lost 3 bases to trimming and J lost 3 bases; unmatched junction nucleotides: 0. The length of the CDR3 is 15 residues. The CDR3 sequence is CASSEGLAGYNEQFF. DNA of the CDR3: TGTGCCAGCAGTGAGGGACTAGCGGGCTACAATGAGCAGTTCTTC.

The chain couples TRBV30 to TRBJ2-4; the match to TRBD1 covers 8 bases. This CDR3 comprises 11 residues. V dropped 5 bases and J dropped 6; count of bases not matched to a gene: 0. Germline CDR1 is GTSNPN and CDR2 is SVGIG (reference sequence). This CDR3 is CAWGQGNIQYF. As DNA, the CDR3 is TGTGCCTGGGGACAGGGAAACATTCAGTACTTC.

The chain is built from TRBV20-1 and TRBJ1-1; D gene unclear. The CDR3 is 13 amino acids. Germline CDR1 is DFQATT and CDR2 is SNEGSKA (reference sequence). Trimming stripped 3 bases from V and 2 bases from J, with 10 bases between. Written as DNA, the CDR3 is TGCAGTGCTAGTACGGTAACCAACACTGAAGCTTTCTTT. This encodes CSASTVTNTEAFF.

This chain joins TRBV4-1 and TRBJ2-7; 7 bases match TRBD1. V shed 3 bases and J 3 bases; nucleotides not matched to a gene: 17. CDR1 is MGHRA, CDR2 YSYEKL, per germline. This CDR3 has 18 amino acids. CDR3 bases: TGCGCCAGCAGCCATGCCCGGGCCAGGGGGAGCGCGGTCTACGAGCAGTACTTC. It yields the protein CASSHARARGSAVYEQYF.

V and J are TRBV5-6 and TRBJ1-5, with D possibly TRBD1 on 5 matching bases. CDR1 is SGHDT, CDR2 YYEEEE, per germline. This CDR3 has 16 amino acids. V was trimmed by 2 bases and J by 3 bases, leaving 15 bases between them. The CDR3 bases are TGTGCCAGCAGCTTCCAGGGCGACAGCCTCAATCAGCCCCAGCATTTT. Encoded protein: CASSFQGDSLNQPQHF.

This chain's CDR3 is CAWSLTRGHGYTF. CDR3 nucleotides: TGTGCCTGGAGTCTCACCAGGGGGCATGGCTACACCTTC. This sequence joins TRBV30 and TRBJ1-2; the match to TRBD1 covers 8 bases. CDR1 is GTSNPN, CDR2 SVGIG, per germline (reference sequence). The CDR3 sequence is 13 residues long. The ends lost 2 bases at V and 6 bases at J; junction bases unmatched: 5.

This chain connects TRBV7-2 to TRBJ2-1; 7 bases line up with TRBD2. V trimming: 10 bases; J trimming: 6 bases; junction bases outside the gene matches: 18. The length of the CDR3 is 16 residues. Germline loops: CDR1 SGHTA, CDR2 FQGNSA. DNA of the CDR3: TGTGCCATCACCCCCCTTGGGGGAGGGCCCTCCAATGAGCAGTTCTTC. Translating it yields CAITPLGGGPSNEQFF.

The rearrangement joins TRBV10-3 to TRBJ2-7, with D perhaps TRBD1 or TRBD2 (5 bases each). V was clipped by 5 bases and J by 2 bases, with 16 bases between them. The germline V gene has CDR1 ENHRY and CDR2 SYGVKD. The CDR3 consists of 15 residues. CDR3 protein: CAISPGPAKTYEQYV. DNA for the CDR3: TGTGCCATCAGTCCGGGACCCGCTAAGACCTACGAGCAGTACGTC.

The CDR3 here is CASSQSRTGLEATNEKLFF. The CDR3 DNA follows: TGCGCCAGCAGTCAATCAAGGACAGGGCTAGAGGCAACTAATGAAAAACTGTTTTTT. V is TRBV23-1 and J is TRBJ1-4; 8 bases agree with TRBD1. TRBV23-1 falls under the ORF class, with uncertain function. This CDR3 spans 19 amino acids. J lost 0 bases, V lost 0 bases, and 9 bases had no gene match.

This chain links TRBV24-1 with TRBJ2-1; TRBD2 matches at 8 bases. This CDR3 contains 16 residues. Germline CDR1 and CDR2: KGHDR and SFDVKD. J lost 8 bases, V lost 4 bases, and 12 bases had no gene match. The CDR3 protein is CATSDRTSYRIHEQFF. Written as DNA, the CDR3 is TGTGCCACCAGTGACCGGACTAGCTATAGGATTCATGAGCAGTTCTTC.

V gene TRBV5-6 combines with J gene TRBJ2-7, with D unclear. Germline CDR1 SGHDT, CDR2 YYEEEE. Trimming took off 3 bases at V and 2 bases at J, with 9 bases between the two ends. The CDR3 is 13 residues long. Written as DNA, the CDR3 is TGTGCCAGCAGCTCAAAGACGGCCTACGAGCAGTACGTC. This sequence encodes CASSSKTAYEQYV.

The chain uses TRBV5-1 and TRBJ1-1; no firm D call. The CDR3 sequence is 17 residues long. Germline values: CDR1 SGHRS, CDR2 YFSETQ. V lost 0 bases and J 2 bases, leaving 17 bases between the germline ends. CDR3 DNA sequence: TGCGCCAGCAGCTTGGATAGTCCGGGGAGGTATAACACTGAAGCTTTCTTT. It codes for CASSLDSPGRYNTEAFF. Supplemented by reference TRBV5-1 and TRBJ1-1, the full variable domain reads KAGVTQTPRYLIKTRGQQVTLSCSPISGHRSVSWYQQTPGQGLQFLFEYFSETQRNKGNFPGRFSGRQFSNSRSEMNVSTLELGDSALYLCASSLDSPGRYNTEAFFGQGTRLTVV.

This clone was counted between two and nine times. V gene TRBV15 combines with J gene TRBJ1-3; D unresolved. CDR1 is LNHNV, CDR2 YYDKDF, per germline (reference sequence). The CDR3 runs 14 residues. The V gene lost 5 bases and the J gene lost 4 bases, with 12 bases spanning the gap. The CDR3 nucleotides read TGTGCCACCAGCGTCTCTAACCACGGAAACACCATATATTTT. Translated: CATSVSNHGNTIYF.

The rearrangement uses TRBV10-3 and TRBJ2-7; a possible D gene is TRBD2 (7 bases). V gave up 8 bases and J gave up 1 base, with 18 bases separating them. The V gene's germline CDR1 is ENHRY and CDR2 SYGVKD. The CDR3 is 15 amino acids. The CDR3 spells CAIGGGLLQSYEQYF. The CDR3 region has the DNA TGTGCCATCGGGGGGGGGCTTCTACAGTCCTACGAGCAGTACTTC.